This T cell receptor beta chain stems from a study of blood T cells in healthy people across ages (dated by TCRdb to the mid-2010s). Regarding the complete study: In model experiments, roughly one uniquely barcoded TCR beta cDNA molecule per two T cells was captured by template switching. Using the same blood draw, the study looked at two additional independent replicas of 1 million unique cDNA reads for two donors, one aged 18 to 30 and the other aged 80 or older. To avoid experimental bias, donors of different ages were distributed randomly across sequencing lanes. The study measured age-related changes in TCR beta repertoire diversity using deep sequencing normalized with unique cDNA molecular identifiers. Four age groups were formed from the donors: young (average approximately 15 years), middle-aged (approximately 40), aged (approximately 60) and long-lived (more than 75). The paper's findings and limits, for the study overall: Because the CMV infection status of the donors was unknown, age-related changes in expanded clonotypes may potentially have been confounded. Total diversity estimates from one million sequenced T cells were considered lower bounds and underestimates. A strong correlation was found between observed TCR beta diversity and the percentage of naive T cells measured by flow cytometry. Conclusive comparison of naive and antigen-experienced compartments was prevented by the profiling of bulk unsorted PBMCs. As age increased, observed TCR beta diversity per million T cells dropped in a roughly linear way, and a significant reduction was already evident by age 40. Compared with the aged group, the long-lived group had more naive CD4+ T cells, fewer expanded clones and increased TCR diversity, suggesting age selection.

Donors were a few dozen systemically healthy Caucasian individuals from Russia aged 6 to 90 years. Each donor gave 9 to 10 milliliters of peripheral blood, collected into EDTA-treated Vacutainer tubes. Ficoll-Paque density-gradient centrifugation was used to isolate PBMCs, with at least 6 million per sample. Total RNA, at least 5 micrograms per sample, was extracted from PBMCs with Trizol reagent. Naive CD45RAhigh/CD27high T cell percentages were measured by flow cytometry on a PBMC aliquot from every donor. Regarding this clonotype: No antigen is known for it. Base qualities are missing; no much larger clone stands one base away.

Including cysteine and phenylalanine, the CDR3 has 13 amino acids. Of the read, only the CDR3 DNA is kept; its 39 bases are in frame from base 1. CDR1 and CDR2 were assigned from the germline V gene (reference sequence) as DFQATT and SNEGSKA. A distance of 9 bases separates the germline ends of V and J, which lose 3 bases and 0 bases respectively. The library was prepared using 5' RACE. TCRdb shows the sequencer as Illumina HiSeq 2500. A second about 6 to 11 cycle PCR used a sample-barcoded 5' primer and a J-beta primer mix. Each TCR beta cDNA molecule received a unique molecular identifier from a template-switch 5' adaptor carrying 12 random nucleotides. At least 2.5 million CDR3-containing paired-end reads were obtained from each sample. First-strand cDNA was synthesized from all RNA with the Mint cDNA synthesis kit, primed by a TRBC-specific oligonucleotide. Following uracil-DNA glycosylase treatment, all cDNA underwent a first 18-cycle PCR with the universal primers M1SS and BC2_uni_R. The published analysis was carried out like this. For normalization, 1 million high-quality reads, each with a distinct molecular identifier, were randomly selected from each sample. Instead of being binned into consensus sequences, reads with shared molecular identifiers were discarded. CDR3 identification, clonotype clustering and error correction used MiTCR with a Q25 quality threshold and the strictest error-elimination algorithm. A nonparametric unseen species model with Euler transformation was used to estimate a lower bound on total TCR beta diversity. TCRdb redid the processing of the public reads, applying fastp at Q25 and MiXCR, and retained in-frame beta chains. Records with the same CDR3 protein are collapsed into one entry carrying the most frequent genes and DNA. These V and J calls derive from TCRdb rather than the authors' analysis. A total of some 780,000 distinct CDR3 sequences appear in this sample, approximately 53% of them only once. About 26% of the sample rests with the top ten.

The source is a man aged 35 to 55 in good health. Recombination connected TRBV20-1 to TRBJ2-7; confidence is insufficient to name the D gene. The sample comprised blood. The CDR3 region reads CSASPPSSYEQYF. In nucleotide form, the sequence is TGCAGTGCTAGCCCTCCTAGCTCCTACGAGCAGTACTTC.